Listed below are T cell receptor beta chains from one sample, sequenced in a study of cytomegalovirus exposure and HLA in healthy donors. Sequencing used immunoSEQ multiplex PCR; TCRdb keeps in-frame clones, though not all of them. The table lists around 130,000 clones, roughly 79% of them singletons. Sequencing was done on a sample of PBMCs. The receptor source for this set is a boy between 2 and 10 years old in good health and CMV-seronegative. CDR3s include the opening cysteine and the closing phenylalanine or tryptophan. Each record gives: V gene, J gene, clone size, D gene, CDR3 DNA, CDR3 protein. D genes are given only for firm matches. Expanded clones get a size class; other rows say once, few or many, or leave the size out.

TRBV11-2	TRBJ2-1	once	TRBD1	TGTGCCAGCAGCTTAGTGGGCTCGACAGGGGCCTTGTACAATGAGCAGTTCTTC	CASSLVGSTGALYNEQFF
TRBV6-4	TRBJ2-3	.	TRBD2	TGTGCCAGCAGGGGCGGGGGGAGGAAAAGCACAGATACGCAGTATTTT	CASRGGGRKSTDTQYF
TRBV9	TRBJ2-3	.	TRBD1	TGTGCCAGCAGCGTCGCCTTGACAGGGGGCTCGGGAGATACGCAGTATTTT	CASSVALTGGSGDTQYF
TRBV6-4	TRBJ2-1	.	.	TGTGCCAGCAGTGACTCTCATGAGAATGAGCAGTTCTTC	CASSDSHENEQFF
TRBV19	TRBJ2-7	.	TRBD1	TGTGCCAGTAGTAGGACAGGGGGCGTTGGGTACGAGCAGTACTTC	CASSRTGGVGYEQYF
TRBV2	TRBJ2-1	.	.	TGTGCCAGCAGTATTCGGGGGGCCAACAATGAGCAGTTCTTC	CASSIRGANNEQFF
TRBV2	TRBJ1-2	.	.	TGTGCCAGCAGTGAAGGTGGGAGTATCAGAGGTTCGAGCTACACCTTC	CASSEGGSIRGSSYTF
TRBV6-4	TRBJ2-3	few	TRBD2	TGTGCCAGCAGTGACTCGAGCGGGGCCTCAGATACGCAGTATTTT	CASSDSSGASDTQYF
TRBV5-1	TRBJ2-2	once	TRBD1	TGCGCCAGCAGCTTGTATCGGACAGGGACACCGAACACCGGGGAGCTGTTTTTT	CASSLYRTGTPNTGELFF
TRBV13	TRBJ2-7	once	TRBD1	TGTGCCAGCAGCTTAGGCCTAACGGGACAGAGCTCCTACGAGCAGTACTTC	CASSLGLTGQSSYEQYF
TRBV7-9	TRBJ2-2	.	TRBD2	TGTGCCAGCAGCCCGCGGACTAGCTACGCCGGGGAGCTGTTTTTT	CASSPRTSYAGELFF
TRBV27	TRBJ2-3	.	TRBD1	TGTGCCAGCGCAACAGGGGCTCCAGATACGCAGTATTTT	CASATGAPDTQYF
TRBV7-2	TRBJ2-1	once	TRBD2	TGTGCCAGCAGCCCCACAACTAGCGGGGGGTACAATGAGCAGTTCTTC	CASSPTTSGGYNEQFF
TRBV10-3	TRBJ1-3	.	TRBD1	TGTGCCATCAGCTGGGGGACAGGGGAACTCTCTGGAAACACCATATATTTT	CAISWGTGELSGNTIYF
TRBV6-5	TRBJ2-1	.	.	TGTGCCAGCAGAAAACAGGACAATGAGCAGTTCTTC	CASRKQDNEQFF
TRBV9	TRBJ2-5	.	TRBD2	TGTGCCAGCAGCCCCCCGGGGGTAGCGGGGGTTCAAGAGACCCAGTACTTC	CASSPPGVAGVQETQYF
TRBV6-5	TRBJ1-1	.	.	TGTGCCAGCAGTTACTTGGGAGGGGCAGCCAGACGTAGAGCTTTCTTT	CASSYLGGAARRRAFF
TRBV5-1	TRBJ2-1	.	.	TGCGCCAGCAGCCCCGGGCAGGGTTACTCCTACAATGAGCAGTTCTTC	CASSPGQGYSYNEQFF
TRBV5-6	TRBJ1-1	.	.	TGTGCCAGCAGCTTATGGGGGGGGAACACTGAAGCTTTCTTT	CASSLWGGNTEAFF
TRBV14	TRBJ1-2	.	.	TGTGCCAGCAGTCCTACAAGGGGTAGGGTCTATGGCTACACCTTC	CASSPTRGRVYGYTF
TRBV27	TRBJ2-2	.	TRBD2	TGTGCCAGCAGTTTATCGACGGGAGCGGGGGTCCCCGGATGCGGGGAGCTGTTTTTT	CASSLSTGAGVPGCGELFF
TRBV30	TRBJ2-6	.	.	TGTGCCTGGAATCGAGGTTATGGGGCCAACGTCCTGACTTTC	CAWNRGYGANVLTF
TRBV13	TRBJ2-1	.	.	TGTGCCAGCAGCTCAGAGAGCCAGGATCTCTATACGGAGCAGTTCTTC	CASSSESQDLYTEQFF
TRBV9	TRBJ1-6	once	.	TGTGCCAGCAGCGTAGATCTAGGTGACTTCTCGAGCTCCTATAATTCACCCCTCCACTTT	CASSVDLGDFSSSYNSPLHF
TRBV2	TRBJ1-1	few	TRBD1	TGTGCCACCCGGACAGGCGGCAGTGAAGCTTTCTTT	CATRTGGSEAFF
TRBV19	TRBJ1-1	.	TRBD1	TGTGCCAGTAGTACTGACAGGGGCTTTACTGAAGCTTTCTTT	CASSTDRGFTEAFF
TRBV5-4	TRBJ2-1	.	.	TGTGCCAGCAGCCCCGACATCTACAATGAGCAGTTCTTC	CASSPDIYNEQFF
TRBV6-4	TRBJ2-2	.	.	TGTGCCAGCAGTGAGGACAGCTCTGGGACCGGGGAGCTGTTTTTT	CASSEDSSGTGELFF
TRBV9	TRBJ2-7	.	TRBD1	TGTGCCAGCAGCCCTAGATGGGTCCCAGGGGGCTACGAGCAGTACTTC	CASSPRWVPGGYEQYF
TRBV9	TRBJ1-5	.	TRBD1	TGTGCCAGCAGCGGGGGGACAGCTAATCAGCCCCAGCATTTT	CASSGGTANQPQHF
TRBV6-1	TRBJ2-3	.	.	TGTGCCAGTGAGCGGTCTAGCACAGATACGCAGTATTTT	CASERSSTDTQYF